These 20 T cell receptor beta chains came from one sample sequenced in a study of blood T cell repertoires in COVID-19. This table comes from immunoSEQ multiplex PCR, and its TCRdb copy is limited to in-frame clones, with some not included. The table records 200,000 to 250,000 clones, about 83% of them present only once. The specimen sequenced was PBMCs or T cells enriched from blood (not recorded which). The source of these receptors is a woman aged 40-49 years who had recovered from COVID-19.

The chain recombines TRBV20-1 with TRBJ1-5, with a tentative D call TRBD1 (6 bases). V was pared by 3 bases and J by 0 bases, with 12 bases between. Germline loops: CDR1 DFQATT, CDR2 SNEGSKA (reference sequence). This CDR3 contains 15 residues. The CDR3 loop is CSASIGGRSNQPQHF. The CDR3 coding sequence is TGCAGTGCTAGTATCGGGGGGCGTAGCAATCAGCCCCAGCATTTT.

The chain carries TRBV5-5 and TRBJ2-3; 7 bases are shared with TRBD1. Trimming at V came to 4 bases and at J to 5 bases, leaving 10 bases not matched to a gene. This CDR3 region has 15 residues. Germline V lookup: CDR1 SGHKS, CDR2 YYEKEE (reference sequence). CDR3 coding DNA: TGTGCCAGCAGCATAAGACAGGGTTGGGTAGATACGCAGTATTTT. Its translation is CASSIRQGWVDTQYF. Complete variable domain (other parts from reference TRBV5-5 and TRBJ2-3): DAGVTQSPTHLIKTRGQQVTLRCSPISGHKSVSWYQQVLGQGPQFIFQYYEKEERGRGNFPDRFSARQFPNYSSELNVNALLLGDSALYLCASSIRQGWVDTQYFGPGTRLTVL.

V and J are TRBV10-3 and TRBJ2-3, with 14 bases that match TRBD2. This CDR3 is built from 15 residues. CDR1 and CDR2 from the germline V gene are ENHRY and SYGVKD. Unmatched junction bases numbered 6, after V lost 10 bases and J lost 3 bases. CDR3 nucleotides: TGTGCCACTGCCGGGACTAGCGGGAGAACAGATACGCAGTATTTT. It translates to CATAGTSGRTDTQYF.

CDR3 DNA: TGCGCCAGCAGCTTCGGACAGGGTAGAGGCTACACCTTC. This translates into CASSFGQGRGYTF. The J gene is TRBJ1-2, the V gene TRBV5-1, with 8 bases fitting TRBD1. Trimming cost V 2 bases and J 8 bases; bases outside gene matches: 5. Germline CDR1 is SGHRS and CDR2 is YFSETQ. The CDR3 has 13 amino acids. The full variable domain, its missing parts supplied by reference TRBV5-1 and TRBJ1-2, is KAGVTQTPRYLIKTRGQQVTLSCSPISGHRSVSWYQQTPGQGLQFLFEYFSETQRNKGNFPGRFSGRQFSNSRSEMNVSTLELGDSALYLCASSFGQGRGYTFGSGTRLTVV.

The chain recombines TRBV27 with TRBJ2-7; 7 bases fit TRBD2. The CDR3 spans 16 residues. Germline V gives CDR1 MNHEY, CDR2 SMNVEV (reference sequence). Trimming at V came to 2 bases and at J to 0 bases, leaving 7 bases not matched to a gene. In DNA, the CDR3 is TGTGCCAGCAGTTTAAGGTCGCAGCGGGGCTCCTACGAGCAGTACTTC. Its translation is CASSLRSQRGSYEQYF.

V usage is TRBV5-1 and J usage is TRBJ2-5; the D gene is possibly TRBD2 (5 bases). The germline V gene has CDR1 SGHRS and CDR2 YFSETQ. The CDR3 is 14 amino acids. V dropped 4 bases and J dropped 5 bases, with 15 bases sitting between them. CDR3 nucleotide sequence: TGCGCCAGCAGCCCGAAGACTACCCTGGAGACCCAGTACTTC. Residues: CASSPKTTLETQYF.

The CDR3 DNA reads as TGTGCCACCAGTGGGGCCGGATACACCGGGGAGCTGTTTTTT. Its translation: CATSGAGYTGELFF. The rearrangement joins TRBV24-1 to TRBJ2-2; D not certain. The CDR3 consists of 14 residues. V was cut by 5 bases and J by 3 bases, with 9 bases left in between. Germline V lookup: CDR1 KGHDR, CDR2 SFDVKD.

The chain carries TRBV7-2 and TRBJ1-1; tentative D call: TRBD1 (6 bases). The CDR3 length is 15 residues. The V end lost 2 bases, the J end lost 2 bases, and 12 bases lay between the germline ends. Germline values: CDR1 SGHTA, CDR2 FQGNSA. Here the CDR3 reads CASSLSPRGNTEAFF. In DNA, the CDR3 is TGTGCCAGCAGCTTAAGCCCCAGGGGAAACACTGAAGCTTTCTTT.

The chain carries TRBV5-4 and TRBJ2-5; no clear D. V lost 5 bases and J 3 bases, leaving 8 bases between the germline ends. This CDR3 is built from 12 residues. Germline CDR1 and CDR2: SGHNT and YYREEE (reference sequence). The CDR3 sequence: CASSTDKETQYF. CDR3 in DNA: TGTGCCAGCAGTACCGACAAAGAGACCCAGTACTTC.

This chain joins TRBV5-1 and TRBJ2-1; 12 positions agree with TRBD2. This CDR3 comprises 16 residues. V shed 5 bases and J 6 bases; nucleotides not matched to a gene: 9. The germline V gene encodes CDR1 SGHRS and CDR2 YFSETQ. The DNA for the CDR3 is TGCGCCAGCAGTAAATACGGACTAGCGGGACTCAATGAGCAGTTCTTC. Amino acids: CASSKYGLAGLNEQFF.

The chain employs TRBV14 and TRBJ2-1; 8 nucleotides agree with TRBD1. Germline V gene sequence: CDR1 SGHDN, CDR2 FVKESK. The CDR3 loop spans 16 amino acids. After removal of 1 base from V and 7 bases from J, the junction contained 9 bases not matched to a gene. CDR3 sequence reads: CASSQAGGTGLNEQFF. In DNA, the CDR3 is TGTGCCAGCAGCCAAGCCGGCGGGACAGGTTTGAATGAGCAGTTCTTC.

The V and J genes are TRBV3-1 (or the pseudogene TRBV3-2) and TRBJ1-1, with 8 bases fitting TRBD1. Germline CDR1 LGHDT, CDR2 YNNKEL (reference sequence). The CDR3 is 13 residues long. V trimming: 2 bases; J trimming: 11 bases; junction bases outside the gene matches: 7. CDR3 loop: CASSQFQGAGAFF. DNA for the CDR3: TGTGCCAGCAGCCAATTTCAGGGGGCCGGCGCTTTCTTT.

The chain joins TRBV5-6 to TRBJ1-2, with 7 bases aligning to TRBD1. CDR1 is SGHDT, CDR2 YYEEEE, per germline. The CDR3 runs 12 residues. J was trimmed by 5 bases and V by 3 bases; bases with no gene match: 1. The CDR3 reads CASSSGQYGYTF. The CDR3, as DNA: TGTGCCAGCAGCTCGGGACAGTATGGCTACACCTTC.

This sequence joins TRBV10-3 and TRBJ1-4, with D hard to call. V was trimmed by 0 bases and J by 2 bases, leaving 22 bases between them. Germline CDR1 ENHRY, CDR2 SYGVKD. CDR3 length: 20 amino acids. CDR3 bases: TGTGCCATCAGTGAGTCGGTGGTTTTGATTAGGCCGGGGACTAATGAAAAACTGTTTTTT. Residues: CAISESVVLIRPGTNEKLFF.

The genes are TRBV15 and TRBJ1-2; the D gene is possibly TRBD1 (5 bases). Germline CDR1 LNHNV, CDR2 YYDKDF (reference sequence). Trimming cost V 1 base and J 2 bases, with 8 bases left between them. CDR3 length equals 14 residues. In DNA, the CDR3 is TGTGCCACCAGCAGAGGGTCAGGGAACTATGGCTACACCTTC. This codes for CATSRGSGNYGYTF.

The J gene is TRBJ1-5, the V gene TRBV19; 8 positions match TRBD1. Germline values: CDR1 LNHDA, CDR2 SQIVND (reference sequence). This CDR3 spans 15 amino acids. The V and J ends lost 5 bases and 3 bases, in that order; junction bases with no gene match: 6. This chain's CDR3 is CASSLLDRANQPQHF. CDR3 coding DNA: TGTGCCAGTAGTCTGCTGGACAGGGCCAATCAGCCCCAGCATTTT.

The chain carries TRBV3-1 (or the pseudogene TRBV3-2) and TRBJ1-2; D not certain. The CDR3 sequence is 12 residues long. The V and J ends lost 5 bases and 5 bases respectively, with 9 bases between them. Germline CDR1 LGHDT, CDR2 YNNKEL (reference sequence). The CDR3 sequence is CASSSPGYGYTF. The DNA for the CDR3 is TGTGCCAGCAGCTCCCCGGGGTATGGCTACACCTTC.

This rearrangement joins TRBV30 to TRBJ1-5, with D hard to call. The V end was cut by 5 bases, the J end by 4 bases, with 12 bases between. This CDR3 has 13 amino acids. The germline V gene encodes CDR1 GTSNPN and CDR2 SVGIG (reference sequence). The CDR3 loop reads CAWAAQTNQPQHF. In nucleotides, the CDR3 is TGTGCCTGGGCGGCCCAAACGAATCAGCCCCAGCATTTT.

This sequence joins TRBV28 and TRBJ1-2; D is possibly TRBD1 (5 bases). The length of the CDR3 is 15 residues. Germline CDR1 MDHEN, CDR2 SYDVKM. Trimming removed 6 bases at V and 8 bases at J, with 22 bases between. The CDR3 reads CASRQRRGRDSGYTF. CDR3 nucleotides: TGTGCCAGCAGACAAAGGCGGGGCAGGGACTCCGGCTACACCTTC.

As DNA, the CDR3 is TGCGCCAGCAGTTACCTGACAGGTTCGAACACTGAAGCTTTCTTT. Translated, it gives CASSYLTGSNTEAFF. This chain joins TRBV5-1 and TRBJ1-1, with D tentatively TRBD1 (6 bases). CDR1 and CDR2 (germline): SGHRS, YFSETQ. Trimming removed 5 bases from V and 1 base from J, with 15 bases in between. This CDR3 has 15 amino acids.